The 20 T cell receptor beta chains below all came from one sample that was sequenced in a study of cytomegalovirus exposure and HLA in healthy donors. TCRdb keeps only in-frame clones here, not all; method: immunoSEQ multiplex PCR. The profile shows some 350,000 clones, about 85% of them singletons. Sequencing was performed on PBMCs. These receptor sequences come from a woman aged 25 to 39 in good health and CMV-seropositive.

The chain joins TRBV7-9 to TRBJ1-1, with 7 bases matching TRBD1. Looked up from germline, CDR1 is SEHNR and CDR2 is FQNEAQ (reference sequence). The CDR3 consists of 13 residues. After removal of 8 bases from V and 4 bases from J, the junction contained 7 bases not matched to a gene. CDR3 in DNA: TGTGCCAGCGTCTGGGACAGCACCACTGAAGCTTTCTTT. Translated: CASVWDSTTEAFF.

The chain employs TRBV2 and TRBJ2-1; 10 bases fit TRBD2. This CDR3 region has 15 residues. Losses at the gene ends were 6 bases for V and 4 bases for J; bases not matched to a gene: 6. Germline CDR1 is SNHLY and CDR2 is FYNNEI. CDR3 protein: CASSEGTSDYNEQFF. The CDR3 DNA reads TGTGCCAGCAGCGAGGGGACTAGCGATTACAATGAGCAGTTCTTC.

The V gene is TRBV7-8, the J gene TRBJ2-2; TRBD2 agrees at 8 bases. Germline-derived CDR1 and CDR2 are SGHVS and FQNEAQ. The CDR3 is made up of 18 amino acids. V lost 1 base to trimming and J lost 0 bases; unmatched junction nucleotides: 7. The CDR3 sequence is CASSLVSIAGPNTGELFF. CDR3 DNA sequence: TGTGCCAGCAGCTTAGTTTCGATAGCGGGGCCGAACACCGGGGAGCTGTTTTTT.

The chain uses TRBV29-1 and TRBJ2-1, with a possible D match to TRBD2 (5 bases). The CDR3 has 14 amino acids. Germline CDR1 reads SQVTM; CDR2 reads ANQGSEA. V was pared by 2 bases and J by 15 bases, with 23 bases between. This CDR3 is CSVEQNRGDPHSFF. CDR3 bases: TGCAGCGTTGAACAAAATCGGGGAGACCCCCACTCGTTCTTC.

This clone has just a few counts. The J gene is TRBJ1-5, the V gene TRBV6-1; no definite D call. The V end lost 7 bases, the J end lost 0 bases, and 10 bases lay between the germline ends. The CDR3 is 14 residues long. CDR1 is MNHNS and CDR2 is SASEGT in the germline V gene. CDR3 protein: CASNEFRSNQPQHF. The DNA for the CDR3 is TGTGCCAGCAACGAATTCCGTAGCAATCAGCCCCAGCATTTT.

The chain links TRBV29-1 to TRBJ2-1; no reliable D call. Germline-derived CDR1 and CDR2 are SQVTM and ANQGSEA. The CDR3 has 12 residues. Trimming cost V 6 bases and J 2 bases, with 8 bases left between them. The DNA of the CDR3 is TGCAGCGTGGATGACACCTACAATGAGCAGTTCTTC. Translation gives CSVDDTYNEQFF.

V and J are TRBV5-1 and TRBJ2-3, with D perhaps matching TRBD2 (5 bases). Trimming shortened V by 1 base and J by 1 base, and 19 bases separated the two germline ends. The CDR3 has 18 residues. Germline V gene data show CDR1 as SGHRS and CDR2 as YFSETQ. The CDR3 region is CASSLFTATLVGTDTQYF. The CDR3 nucleotides are TGCGCCAGCAGCTTGTTCACCGCGACACTAGTTGGCACAGATACGCAGTATTTT.

V is TRBV30 and J is TRBJ2-5, with D tentatively TRBD1 (6 bases). CDR3 length: 13 residues. CDR1 is GTSNPN and CDR2 is SVGIG in the germline V gene (reference sequence). CDR3 coding DNA: TGTGCTTCGGCTCGGACAGCCCAAGAGACCCAGTACTTC. Translating gives CASARTAQETQYF. Full variable domain (remainder filled in from reference TRBV30 and TRBJ2-5): SQTIHQWPATLVQPVGSPLSLECTVEGTSNPNLYWYRQAAGRGLQLLFYSVGIGQISSEVPQNLSASRPQDRQFILSSKKLLLSDSGFYLCASARTAQETQYFGPGTRLLVL.

The chain carries TRBV5-6 and TRBJ2-7; 10 bases line up with TRBD1. This CDR3 contains 12 residues. V shed 4 bases and J 11 bases; nucleotides not matched to a gene: 6. Germline V gene sequence: CDR1 SGHDT, CDR2 YYEEEE. CDR3 protein: CASSTVTGGKYF. The CDR3 DNA is TGTGCCAGCAGCACCGTGACAGGGGGCAAGTACTTC.

The chain links TRBV7-6 to TRBJ2-7; TRBD1 is a possible D gene (5 bases). The germline CDR1 and CDR2 sequences are SGHVS and FNYEAQ. CDR3 length equals 14 residues. Trimming took off 1 base at V and 0 bases at J, with 7 bases between the two ends. The CDR3 DNA follows: TGTGCCAGCAGCTTAGGGACAAGCTCCTACGAGCAGTACTTC. Encoded protein: CASSLGTSSYEQYF.

The V gene is TRBV7-9, the J gene TRBJ1-6, with 8 nucleotides matching TRBD1. CDR1 SEHNR and CDR2 FQNEAQ come from the germline V gene (reference sequence). The length of the CDR3 is 19 residues. With 5 bases clipped from V and 8 bases from J, the junction kept 20 bases outside the gene matches. The CDR3 sequence: CASSPLRVSGQGLHSPLHF. The CDR3 DNA sequence: TGTGCCAGCAGCCCTCTCCGAGTGTCCGGACAGGGACTCCATTCACCCCTCCACTTT. Supplemented by reference TRBV7-9 and TRBJ1-6, the full variable domain reads DTGVSQNPRHKITKRGQNVTFRCDPISEHNRLYWYRQTLGQGPEFLTYFQNEAQLEKSRLLSDRFSAERPKGSFSTLEIQRTEQGDSAMYLCASSPLRVSGQGLHSPLHFGNGTRLTVT.

V and J are TRBV2 and TRBJ2-6, with TRBD1 as a possible D gene (5 bases). V lost 6 bases and J lost 4, with 13 bases in between. The CDR3 totals 15 residues. Germline CDR1 reads SNHLY; CDR2 reads FYNNEI. CDR3 nucleotide sequence: TGTGCCAGCAGGGGCAGGGCCCCCGGGGCCAACGTCCTGACTTTC. Amino acid sequence: CASRGRAPGANVLTF.

This CDR3 reads CASSQVKAGWGYNEQFF. In DNA, the CDR3 is TGCGCCAGCAGCCAAGTTAAAGCGGGATGGGGCTACAATGAGCAGTTCTTC. The chain uses TRBV4-3 and TRBJ2-1, with TRBD2 matching 7 bases. J lost 3 bases, V lost 1 base, and 9 bases had no gene match. The CDR3 totals 17 residues. The germline gives CDR1 LGHNA, CDR2 YSLEER.

The chain combines TRBV7-2 with TRBJ2-7; 8 bases align to TRBD2. After removal of 1 base from V and 0 bases from J, the junction contained 8 bases not matched to a gene. CDR3 length: 17 amino acids. Germline V gene data show CDR1 as SGHTA and CDR2 as FQGNSA. CDR3 in amino acids: CASSLEASGWSSYEQYF. The CDR3 coding sequence is TGTGCCAGCAGCTTAGAGGCTAGCGGGTGGAGCTCCTACGAGCAGTACTTC.

J is TRBJ1-4 and V is TRBV7-2; D is perhaps TRBD1 (5 bases). V was trimmed by 2 bases and J by 8 bases, leaving 18 bases between them. Germline V gene lookup returns CDR1 SGHTA and CDR2 FQGNSA. This CDR3 comprises 16 residues. The DNA for the CDR3 is TGTGCCAGCAGCTTAAAGACGGCTGCTGGGGGAGAAAAACTGTTTTTT. Translating gives CASSLKTAAGGEKLFF.

This chain connects TRBV25-1 to TRBJ2-2; D is unresolved. The CDR3 has 14 amino acids. The V and J ends lost 7 bases and 0 bases respectively, with 9 bases between them. CDR1 and CDR2 from the germline V gene are MGHDK and SYGVNS. The CDR3 is CASKRSTNTGELFF. CDR3 nucleotides: TGTGCCAGCAAGAGGTCTACGAACACCGGGGAGCTGTTTTTT.

The chain joins TRBV14 to TRBJ1-6; D may be TRBD1 (6 bases). CDR1 and CDR2 (germline): SGHDN, FVKESK. The CDR3 totals 16 residues. V was cut by 2 bases and J by 9 bases, with 17 bases left in between. The CDR3 nucleotides read TGTGCCAGCAGCCAACTGGGGGCTGATAGGTCTTCACCCCTCCACTTT. Amino acid sequence: CASSQLGADRSSPLHF.

V usage is TRBV6-6 and J usage is TRBJ1-5; D possibly corresponds to TRBD1 (6 bases). Germline loops: CDR1 MNHNY, CDR2 SVGAGI (reference sequence). V gave up 5 bases and J gave up 7 bases, with 18 bases separating them. The CDR3 is 15 residues long. The CDR3 region is CASSGRDTGRQPQHF. The CDR3 DNA follows: TGTGCCAGCAGTGGCCGGGACACCGGGAGGCAGCCCCAGCATTTT.

The chain carries TRBV6-5 and TRBJ2-5; 7 bases line up with TRBD1. With 3 bases clipped from V and 1 base from J, the junction kept 5 bases outside the gene matches. The germline V gene encodes CDR1 MNHEY and CDR2 SVGAGI. CDR3 length: 15 amino acids. The CDR3 loop reads CASSYTGAIQETQYF. CDR3 in DNA: TGTGCCAGCAGTTATACAGGGGCGATCCAAGAGACCCAGTACTTC.

The chain combines TRBV5-4 with TRBJ1-2; a possible D gene is TRBD1 (5 bases). Germline assignment: CDR1 SGHNT and CDR2 YYREEE (reference sequence). CDR3 length: 17 amino acids. Trimming removed 0 bases from V and 2 bases from J, with 17 bases in between. CDR3 coding DNA: TGTGCCAGCAGCTTGGATTGGGGGGTCAGGGAGAACTATGGCTACACCTTC. This sequence encodes CASSLDWGVRENYGYTF. The entire variable domain, with the rest obtained from reference TRBV5-4 and TRBJ1-2, is as follows: ETGVTQSPTHLIKTRGQQVTLRCSSQSGHNTVSWYQQALGQGPQFIFQYYREEENGRGNFPPRFSGLQFPNYSSELNVNALELDDSALYLCASSLDWGVRENYGYTFGSGTRLTVV.